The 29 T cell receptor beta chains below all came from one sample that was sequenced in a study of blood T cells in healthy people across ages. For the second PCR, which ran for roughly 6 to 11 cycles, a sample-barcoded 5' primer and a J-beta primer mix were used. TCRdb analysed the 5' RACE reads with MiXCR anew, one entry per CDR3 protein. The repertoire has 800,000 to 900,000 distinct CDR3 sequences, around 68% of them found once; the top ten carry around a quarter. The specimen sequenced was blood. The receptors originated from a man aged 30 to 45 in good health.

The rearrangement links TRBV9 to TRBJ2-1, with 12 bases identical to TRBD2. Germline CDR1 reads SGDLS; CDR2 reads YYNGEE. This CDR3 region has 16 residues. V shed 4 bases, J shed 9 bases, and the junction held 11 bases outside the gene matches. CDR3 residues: CASSLGSRTSGVEQFF. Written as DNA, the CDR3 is TGTGCCAGCAGCCTAGGTTCAAGGACTAGCGGGGTTGAGCAGTTCTTC.

This CDR3 reads CASSQEGMGQETQYF. In nucleotides, the CDR3 is TGTGCCAGCAGCCAAGAGGGAATGGGTCAGGAGACCCAGTACTTC. The chain carries TRBV3-1 and TRBJ2-5; no firm D call. There are 15 residues in the CDR3. Germline V gene lookup returns CDR1 LGHDT and CDR2 YNNKEL (reference sequence). The V end was cut by 0 bases, the J end by 5 bases, with 13 bases between.

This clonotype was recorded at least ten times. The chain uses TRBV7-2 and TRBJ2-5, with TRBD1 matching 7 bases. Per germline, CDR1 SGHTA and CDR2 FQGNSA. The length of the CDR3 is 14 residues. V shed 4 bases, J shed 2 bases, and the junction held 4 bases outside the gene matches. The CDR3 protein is CASSSRTGQETQYF. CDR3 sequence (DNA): TGTGCCAGCAGCTCTCGGACAGGACAAGAGACCCAGTACTTC.

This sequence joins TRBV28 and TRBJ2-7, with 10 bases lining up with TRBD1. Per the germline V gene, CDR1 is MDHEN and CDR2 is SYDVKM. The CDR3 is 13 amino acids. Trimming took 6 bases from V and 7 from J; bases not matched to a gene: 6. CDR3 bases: TGTGCCAGCAGCTCGGACAGGGGGTGGGAGCAGTACTTC. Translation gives CASSSDRGWEQYF.

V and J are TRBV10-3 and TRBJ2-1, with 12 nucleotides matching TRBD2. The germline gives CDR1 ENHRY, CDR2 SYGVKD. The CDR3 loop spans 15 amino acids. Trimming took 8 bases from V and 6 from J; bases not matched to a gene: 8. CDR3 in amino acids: CAIGPLAGGTNEQFF. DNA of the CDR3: TGTGCCATCGGGCCGCTAGCGGGGGGGACCAATGAGCAGTTCTTC.

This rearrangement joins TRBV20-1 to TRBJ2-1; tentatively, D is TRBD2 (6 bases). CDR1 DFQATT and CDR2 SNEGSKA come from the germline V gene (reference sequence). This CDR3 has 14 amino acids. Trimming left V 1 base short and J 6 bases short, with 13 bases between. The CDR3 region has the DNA TGCAGTGCTAGAGGTGCGGGGTGGGGCAATGAGCAGTTCTTC. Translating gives CSARGAGWGNEQFF.

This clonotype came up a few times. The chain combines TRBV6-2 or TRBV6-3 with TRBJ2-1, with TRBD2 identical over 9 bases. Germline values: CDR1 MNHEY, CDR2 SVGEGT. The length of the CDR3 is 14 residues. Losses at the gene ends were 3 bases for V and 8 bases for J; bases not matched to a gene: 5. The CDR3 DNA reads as TGTGCCAGCAGTTATATCCAGCGGGGGGATGAGCAGTTCTTC. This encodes CASSYIQRGDEQFF.

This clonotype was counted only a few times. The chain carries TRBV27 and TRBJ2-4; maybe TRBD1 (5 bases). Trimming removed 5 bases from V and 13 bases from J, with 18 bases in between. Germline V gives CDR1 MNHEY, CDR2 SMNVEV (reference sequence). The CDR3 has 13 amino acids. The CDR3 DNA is TGTGCCAGCAGTCCCGCAGGGTCGGGTGAGCAGTACTTC. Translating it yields CASSPAGSGEQYF.

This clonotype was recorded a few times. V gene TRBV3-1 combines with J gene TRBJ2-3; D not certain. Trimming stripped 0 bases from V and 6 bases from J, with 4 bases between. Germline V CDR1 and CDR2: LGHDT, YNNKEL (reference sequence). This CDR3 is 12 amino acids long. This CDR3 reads CASSQDLDTQYF. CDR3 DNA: TGTGCCAGCAGCCAAGATTTGGATACGCAGTATTTT.

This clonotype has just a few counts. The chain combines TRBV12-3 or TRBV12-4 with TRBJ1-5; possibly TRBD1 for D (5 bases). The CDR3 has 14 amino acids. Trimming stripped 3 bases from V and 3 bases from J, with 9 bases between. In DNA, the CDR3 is TGTGCCAGCAGTTTCGGGACGGACAATCAGCCCCAGCATTTT. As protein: CASSFGTDNQPQHF.

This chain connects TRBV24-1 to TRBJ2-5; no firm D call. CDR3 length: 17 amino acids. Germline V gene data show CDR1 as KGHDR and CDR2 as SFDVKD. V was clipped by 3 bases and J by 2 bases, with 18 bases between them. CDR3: CATSDPRAQRWQETQYF. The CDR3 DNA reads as TGTGCCACCAGTGATCCCCGGGCCCAAAGGTGGCAAGAGACCCAGTACTTC.

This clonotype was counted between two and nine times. In DNA, the CDR3 is TGTGCCAGCAGTTTAACGAAGCGGGGGGATGAGCAGTACTTC. Its translation: CASSLTKRGDEQYF. The chain links TRBV28 to TRBJ2-4, with 9 bases lining up with TRBD2. The CDR3 consists of 14 residues. The J segment lost 13 bases and the V segment lost 2 bases, leaving 9 bases of the junction unmatched. In germline, CDR1 is MDHEN, CDR2 SYDVKM.

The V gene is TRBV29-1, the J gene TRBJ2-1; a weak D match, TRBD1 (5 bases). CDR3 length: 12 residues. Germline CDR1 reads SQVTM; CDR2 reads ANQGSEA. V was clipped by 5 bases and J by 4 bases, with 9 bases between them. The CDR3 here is CSVPQGYNEQFF. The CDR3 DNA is TGCAGCGTTCCTCAGGGTTACAATGAGCAGTTCTTC.

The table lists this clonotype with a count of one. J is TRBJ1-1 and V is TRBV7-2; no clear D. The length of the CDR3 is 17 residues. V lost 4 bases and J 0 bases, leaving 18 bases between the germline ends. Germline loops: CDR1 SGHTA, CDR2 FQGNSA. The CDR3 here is CASSSVVLSGMNTEAFF. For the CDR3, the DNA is TGTGCCAGCAGCTCAGTAGTCCTATCGGGTATGAACACTGAAGCTTTCTTT.

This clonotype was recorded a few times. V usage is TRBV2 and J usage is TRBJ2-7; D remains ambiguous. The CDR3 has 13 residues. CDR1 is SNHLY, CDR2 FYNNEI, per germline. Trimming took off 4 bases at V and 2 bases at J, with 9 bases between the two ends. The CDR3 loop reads CASSGAGAYEQYF. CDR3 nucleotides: TGTGCCAGCAGTGGGGCCGGAGCCTACGAGCAGTACTTC.

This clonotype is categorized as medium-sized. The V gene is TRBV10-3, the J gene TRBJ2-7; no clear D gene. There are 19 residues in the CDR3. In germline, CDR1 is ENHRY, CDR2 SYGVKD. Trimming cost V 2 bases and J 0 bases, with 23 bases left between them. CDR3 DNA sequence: TGTGCCATCAGTGAGATAACAAATGTGCGGCTTCCCAGCTCCTACGAGCAGTACTTC. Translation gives CAISEITNVRLPSSYEQYF.

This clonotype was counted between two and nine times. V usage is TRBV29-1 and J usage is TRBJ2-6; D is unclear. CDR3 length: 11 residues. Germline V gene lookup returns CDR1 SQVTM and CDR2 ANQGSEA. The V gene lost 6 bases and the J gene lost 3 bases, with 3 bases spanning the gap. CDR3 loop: CSVVGANVLTF. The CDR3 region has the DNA TGCAGCGTGGTTGGGGCCAACGTCCTGACTTTC.

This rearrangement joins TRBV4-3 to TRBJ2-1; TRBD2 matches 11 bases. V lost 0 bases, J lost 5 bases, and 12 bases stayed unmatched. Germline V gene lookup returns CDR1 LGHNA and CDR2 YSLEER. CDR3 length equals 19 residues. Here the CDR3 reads CASSQESATSGRLHNEQFF. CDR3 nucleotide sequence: TGCGCCAGCAGCCAAGAATCCGCAACTAGCGGGAGACTCCACAATGAGCAGTTCTTC.

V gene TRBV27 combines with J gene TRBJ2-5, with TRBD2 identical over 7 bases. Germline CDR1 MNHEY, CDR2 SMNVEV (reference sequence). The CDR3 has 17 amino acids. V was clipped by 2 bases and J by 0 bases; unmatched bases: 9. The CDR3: CASSLVGQGGDQETQYF. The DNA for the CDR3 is TGTGCCAGCAGTTTAGTCGGGCAGGGAGGGGACCAAGAGACCCAGTACTTC.

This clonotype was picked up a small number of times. The CDR3 DNA sequence: TGTGCCAGCAGCACTGCTAGCGTTTACAATGAGCAGTTCTTC. This translates into CASSTASVYNEQFF. The rearrangement links TRBV7-2 to TRBJ2-1; D is possibly TRBD2 (6 bases). This CDR3 has 14 residues. Trimming left V 5 bases short and J 4 bases short, with 12 bases between. Germline-derived CDR1 and CDR2 are SGHTA and FQGNSA.

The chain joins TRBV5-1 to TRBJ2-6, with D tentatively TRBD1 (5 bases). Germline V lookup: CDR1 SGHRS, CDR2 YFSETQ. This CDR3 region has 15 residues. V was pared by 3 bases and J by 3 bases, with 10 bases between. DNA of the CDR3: TGCGCCAGCAGCTATGGGGCATATGGGGCCAACGTCCTGACTTTC. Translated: CASSYGAYGANVLTF. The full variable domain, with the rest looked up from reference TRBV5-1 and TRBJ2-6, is KAGVTQTPRYLIKTRGQQVTLSCSPISGHRSVSWYQQTPGQGLQFLFEYFSETQRNKGNFPGRFSGRQFSNSRSEMNVSTLELGDSALYLCASSYGAYGANVLTFGAGSRLTVL.

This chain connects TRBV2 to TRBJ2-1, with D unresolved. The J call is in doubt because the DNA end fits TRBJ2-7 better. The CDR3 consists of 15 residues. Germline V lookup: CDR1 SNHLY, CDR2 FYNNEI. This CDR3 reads CASSEGGGSYNEQYF. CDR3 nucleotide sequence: TGTGCCAGCAGTGAAGGGGGTGGATCCTACAATGAGCAGTACTTC.

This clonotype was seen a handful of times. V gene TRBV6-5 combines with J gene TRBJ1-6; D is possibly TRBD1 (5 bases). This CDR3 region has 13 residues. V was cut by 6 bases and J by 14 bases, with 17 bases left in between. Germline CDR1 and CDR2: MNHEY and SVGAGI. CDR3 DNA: TGTGCCAGCAGCCCCCGGGGCGGACAAACCCTCCACTTT. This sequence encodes CASSPRGGQTLHF.

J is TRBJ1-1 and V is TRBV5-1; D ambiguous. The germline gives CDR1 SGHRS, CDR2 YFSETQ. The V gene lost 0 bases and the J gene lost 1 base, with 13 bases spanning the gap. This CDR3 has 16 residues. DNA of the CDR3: TGCGCCAGCAGCTTGGGGTTAAGAACACCGAACACTGAAGCTTTCTTT. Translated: CASSLGLRTPNTEAFF.

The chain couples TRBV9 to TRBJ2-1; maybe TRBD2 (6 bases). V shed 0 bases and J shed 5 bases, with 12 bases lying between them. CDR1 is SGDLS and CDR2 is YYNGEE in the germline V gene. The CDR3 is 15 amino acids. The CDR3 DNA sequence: TGTGCCAGCAGCGTAGAAGGAGGGCGGGACAATGAGCAGTTCTTC. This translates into CASSVEGGRDNEQFF.

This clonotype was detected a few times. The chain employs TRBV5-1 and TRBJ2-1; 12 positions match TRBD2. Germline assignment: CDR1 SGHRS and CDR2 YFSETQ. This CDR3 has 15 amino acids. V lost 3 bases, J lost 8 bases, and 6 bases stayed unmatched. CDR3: CASSSGLAGSDEQFF. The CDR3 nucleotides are TGCGCCAGCAGCTCAGGACTAGCGGGATCCGATGAGCAGTTCTTC.

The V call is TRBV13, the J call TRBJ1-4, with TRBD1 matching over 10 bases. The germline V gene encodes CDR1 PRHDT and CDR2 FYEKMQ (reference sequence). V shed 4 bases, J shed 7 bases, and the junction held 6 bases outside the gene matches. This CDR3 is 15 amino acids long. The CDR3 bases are TGTGCCAGCAGCTCCCGGACAGGGGGTATTGAAAAACTGTTTTTT. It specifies CASSSRTGGIEKLFF.

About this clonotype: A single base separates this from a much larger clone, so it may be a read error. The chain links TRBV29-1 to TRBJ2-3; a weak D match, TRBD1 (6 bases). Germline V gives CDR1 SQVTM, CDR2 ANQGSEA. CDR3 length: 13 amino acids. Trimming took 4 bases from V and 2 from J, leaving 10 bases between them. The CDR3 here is CSVAWTATDTQYF. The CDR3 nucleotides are TGCAGCGTTGCATGGACAGCCACAGATACGCAGTATTTT.

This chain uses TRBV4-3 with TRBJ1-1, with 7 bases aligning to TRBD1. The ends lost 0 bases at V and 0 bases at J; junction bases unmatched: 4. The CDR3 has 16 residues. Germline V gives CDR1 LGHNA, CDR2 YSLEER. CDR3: CASSQDQGQLNTEAFF. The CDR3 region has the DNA TGCGCCAGCAGCCAAGATCAGGGACAGCTGAACACTGAAGCTTTCTTT.